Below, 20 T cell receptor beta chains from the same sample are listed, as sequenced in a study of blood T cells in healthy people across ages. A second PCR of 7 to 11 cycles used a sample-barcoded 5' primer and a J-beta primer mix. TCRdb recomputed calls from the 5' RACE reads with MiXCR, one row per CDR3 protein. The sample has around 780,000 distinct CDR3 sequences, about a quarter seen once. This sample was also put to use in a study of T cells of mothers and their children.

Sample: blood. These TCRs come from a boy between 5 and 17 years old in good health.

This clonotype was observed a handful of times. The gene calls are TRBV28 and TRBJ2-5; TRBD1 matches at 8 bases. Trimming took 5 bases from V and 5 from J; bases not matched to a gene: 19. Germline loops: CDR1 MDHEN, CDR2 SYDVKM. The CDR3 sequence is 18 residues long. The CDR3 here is CASSTGTGWRLGRETQYF. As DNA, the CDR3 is TGTGCCAGCAGTACCGGGACAGGCTGGAGGTTGGGAAGGGAGACCCAGTACTTC.

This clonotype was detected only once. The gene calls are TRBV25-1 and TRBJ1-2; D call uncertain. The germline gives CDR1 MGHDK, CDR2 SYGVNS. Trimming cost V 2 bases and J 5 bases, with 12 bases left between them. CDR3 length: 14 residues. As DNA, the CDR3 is TGTGCCAGCAGTGAAGAGAACCCCGGGTATGGCTACACCTTC. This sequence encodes CASSEENPGYGYTF.

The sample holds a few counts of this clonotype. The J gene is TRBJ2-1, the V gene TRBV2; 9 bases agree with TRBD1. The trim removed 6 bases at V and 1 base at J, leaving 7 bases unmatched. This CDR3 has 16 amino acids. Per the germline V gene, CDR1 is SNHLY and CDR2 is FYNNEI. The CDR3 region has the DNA TGTGCCAGCAGCGGGACAGGGATAGGGTCCTACAATGAGCAGTTCTTC. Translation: CASSGTGIGSYNEQFF. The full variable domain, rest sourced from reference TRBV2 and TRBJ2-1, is EPEVTQTPSHQVTQMGQEVILRCVPISNHLYFYWYRQILGQKVEFLVSFYNNEISEKSEIFDDQFSVERPDGSNFTLKIRSTKLEDSAMYFCASSGTGIGSYNEQFFGPGTRLTVL.

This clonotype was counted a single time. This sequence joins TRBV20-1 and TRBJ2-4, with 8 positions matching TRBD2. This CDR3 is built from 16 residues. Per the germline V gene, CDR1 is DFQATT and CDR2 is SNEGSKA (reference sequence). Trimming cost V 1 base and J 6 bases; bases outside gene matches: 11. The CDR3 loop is CSARGYGRSGGNIQYF. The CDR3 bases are TGCAGTGCTAGAGGCTACGGACGAAGCGGGGGAAACATTCAGTACTTC.

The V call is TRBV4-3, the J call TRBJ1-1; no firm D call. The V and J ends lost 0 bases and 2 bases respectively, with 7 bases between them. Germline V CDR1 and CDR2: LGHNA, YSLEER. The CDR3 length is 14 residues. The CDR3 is CASSQEVSNTEAFF. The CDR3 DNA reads TGCGCCAGCAGCCAAGAGGTATCTAACACTGAAGCTTTCTTT.

Here the CDR3 DNA reads TGCAGCGTTGCACAGCCGAAAAACATTCAGTACTTC. It specifies CSVAQPKNIQYF. The rearrangement uses TRBV29-1 and TRBJ2-4; unclear D gene. CDR1 SQVTM and CDR2 ANQGSEA come from the germline V gene. CDR3 length: 12 residues. V was pared by 4 bases and J by 4 bases, with 8 bases between.

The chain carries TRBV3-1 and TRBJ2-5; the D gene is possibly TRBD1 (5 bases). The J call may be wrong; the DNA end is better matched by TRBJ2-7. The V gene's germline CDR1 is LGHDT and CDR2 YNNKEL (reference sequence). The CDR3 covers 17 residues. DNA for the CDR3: TGTGCCAGCAGCCAAGTTTATAGGGGCAGGCCCCCCTACGAGCAGTACTTC. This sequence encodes CASSQVYRGRPPYEQYF.

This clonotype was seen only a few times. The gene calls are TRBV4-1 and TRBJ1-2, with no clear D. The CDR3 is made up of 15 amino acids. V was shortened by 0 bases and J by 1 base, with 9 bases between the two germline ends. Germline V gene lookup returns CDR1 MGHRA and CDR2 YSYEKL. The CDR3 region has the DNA TGCGCCAGCAGCCAAGATCGTCCTGTTAACTATGGCTACACCTTC. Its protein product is CASSQDRPVNYGYTF.

This CDR3 is CASSEAGYDFSDTQYF. CDR3 coding DNA: TGTGCCAGCAGTGAAGCAGGGTACGATTTCTCAGATACGCAGTATTTT. The chain joins TRBV6-1 to TRBJ2-3; D not certain. The CDR3 sequence is 16 residues long. Trimming stripped 0 bases from V and 4 bases from J, with 14 bases between. Germline V CDR1 and CDR2: MNHNS, SASEGT.

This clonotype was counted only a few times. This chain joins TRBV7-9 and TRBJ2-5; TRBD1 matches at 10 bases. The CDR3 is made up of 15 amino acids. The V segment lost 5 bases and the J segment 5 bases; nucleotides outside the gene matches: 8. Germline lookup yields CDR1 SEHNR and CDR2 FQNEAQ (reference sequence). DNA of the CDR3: TGTGCCAGCAGCAACCGACAGGGGGCTTGGGAGACCCAGTACTTC. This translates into CASSNRQGAWETQYF.

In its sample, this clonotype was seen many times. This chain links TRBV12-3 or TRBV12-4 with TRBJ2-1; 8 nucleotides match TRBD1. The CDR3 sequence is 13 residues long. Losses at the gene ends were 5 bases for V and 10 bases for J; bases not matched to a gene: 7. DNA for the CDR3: TGTGCCAGCAGTACCCGGACAGGGAACGAGCAGTTCTTC. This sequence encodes CASSTRTGNEQFF.

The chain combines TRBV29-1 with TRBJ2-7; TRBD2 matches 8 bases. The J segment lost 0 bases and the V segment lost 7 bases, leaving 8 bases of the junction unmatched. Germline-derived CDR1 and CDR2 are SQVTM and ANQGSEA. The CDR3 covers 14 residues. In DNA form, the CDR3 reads TGCAGCGCCCGAGCGGGAGATAGCTCCTACGAGCAGTACTTC. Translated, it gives CSARAGDSSYEQYF.

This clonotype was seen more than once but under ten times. Here the CDR3 reads CASTGSISYEQYF. The CDR3, as DNA: TGTGCCAGCACCGGGAGTATCTCCTACGAGCAGTACTTC. The rearrangement uses TRBV6-1 and TRBJ2-7; D might be TRBD2 (6 bases). The CDR3 runs to 13 residues. V dropped 7 bases and J dropped 0 bases, with 10 bases sitting between them. Germline-derived CDR1 and CDR2 are MNHNS and SASEGT.

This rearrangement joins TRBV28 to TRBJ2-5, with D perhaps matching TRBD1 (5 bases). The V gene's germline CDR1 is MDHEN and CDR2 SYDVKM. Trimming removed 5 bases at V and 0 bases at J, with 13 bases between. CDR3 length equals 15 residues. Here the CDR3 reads CASSPTQGNQETQYF. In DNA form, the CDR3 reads TGTGCCAGCAGTCCGACCCAGGGAAACCAAGAGACCCAGTACTTC.

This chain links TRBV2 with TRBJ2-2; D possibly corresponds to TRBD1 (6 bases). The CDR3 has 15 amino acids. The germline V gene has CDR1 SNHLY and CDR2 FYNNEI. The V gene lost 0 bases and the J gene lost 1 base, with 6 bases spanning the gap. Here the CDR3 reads CASSEAGGNTGELFF. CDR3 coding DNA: TGTGCCAGCAGTGAAGCAGGGGGGAACACCGGGGAGCTGTTTTTT. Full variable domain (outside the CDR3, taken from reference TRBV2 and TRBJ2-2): EPEVTQTPSHQVTQMGQEVILRCVPISNHLYFYWYRQILGQKVEFLVSFYNNEISEKSEIFDDQFSVERPDGSNFTLKIRSTKLEDSAMYFCASSEAGGNTGELFFGEGSRLTVL.

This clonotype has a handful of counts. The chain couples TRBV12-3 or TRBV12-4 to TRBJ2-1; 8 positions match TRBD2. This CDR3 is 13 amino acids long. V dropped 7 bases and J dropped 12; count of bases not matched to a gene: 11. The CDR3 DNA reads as TGTGCCAGCATCGTTTCGGGAGGGAGGGGGCAGTTCTTC. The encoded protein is CASIVSGGRGQFF.

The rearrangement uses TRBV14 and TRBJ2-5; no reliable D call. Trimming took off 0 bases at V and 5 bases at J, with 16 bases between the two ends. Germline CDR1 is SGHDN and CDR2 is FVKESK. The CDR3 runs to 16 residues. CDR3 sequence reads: CASSQEDTTWAETQYF. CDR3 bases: TGTGCCAGCAGCCAAGAGGATACAACATGGGCGGAGACCCAGTACTTC.

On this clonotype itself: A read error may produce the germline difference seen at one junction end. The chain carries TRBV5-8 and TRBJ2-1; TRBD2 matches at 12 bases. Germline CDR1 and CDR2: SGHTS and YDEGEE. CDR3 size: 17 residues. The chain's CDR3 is CASSLTPSGRARNEQFF. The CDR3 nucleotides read TGTGCCAGCAGCTTGACGCCTAGCGGGAGGGCTAGGAATGAGCAGTTCTTT.

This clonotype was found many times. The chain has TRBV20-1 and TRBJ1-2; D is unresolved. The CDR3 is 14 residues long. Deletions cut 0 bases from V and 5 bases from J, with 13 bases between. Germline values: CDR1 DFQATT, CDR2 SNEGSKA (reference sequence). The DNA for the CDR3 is TGCAGTGCTAGAGAGGGAGCCAGCCATTATGGCTACACCTTC. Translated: CSAREGASHYGYTF.

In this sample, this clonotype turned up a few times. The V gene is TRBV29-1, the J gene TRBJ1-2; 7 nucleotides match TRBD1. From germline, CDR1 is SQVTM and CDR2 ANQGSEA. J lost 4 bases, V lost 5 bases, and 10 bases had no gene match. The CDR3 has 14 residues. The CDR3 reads CSVLTGVSGYGYTF. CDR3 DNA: TGCAGCGTTCTCACAGGGGTTAGTGGCTATGGCTACACCTTC.